These 8 T cell receptor beta chains were sequenced from one sample in a study of blood T cell repertoires in COVID-19 (dated by TCRdb to about 2020). The library was generated by the immunoSEQ multiplex PCR assay. Drawn from immuneACCESS, this table holds only the in-frame rearrangements with V and J called that TCRdb kept. Clones are partly lost; checked studies trace under half to an unresolved V gene and leave the rest unexplained. Recorded for this sample are approximately 110,000 clones; 82% of them occurred a single time. Jointly, the top ten make up 7.9% of the sample. The sample consisted of peripheral blood. Every receptor here comes from a man in his 70s with acute or convalescent COVID-19.

Here the CDR3 DNA reads TGTGCCAGCAGTTACGCATCTAGCGGGAGCTACAATGAGCAGTTCTTC. Translated, it gives CASSYASSGSYNEQFF. The rearrangement joins TRBV6-5 to TRBJ2-1; 10 bases are shared with TRBD2. Germline-derived CDR1 and CDR2 are MNHEY and SVGAGI. The CDR3 spans 16 residues. V shed 2 bases and J 3 bases; nucleotides not matched to a gene: 4.

The V gene is TRBV3-1 (or the pseudogene TRBV3-2), the J gene TRBJ2-3; TRBD2 aligns across 11 bases. Germline values: CDR1 LGHDT, CDR2 YNNKEL (reference sequence). This CDR3 comprises 16 residues. V was pared by 3 bases and J by 4 bases, with 6 bases of the junction left unmatched. The CDR3 loop is CASSHHSGGAADTQYF. In DNA, the CDR3 is TGTGCCAGCAGCCACCATAGCGGGGGGGCCGCAGATACGCAGTATTTT.

The genes are TRBV3-1 (or the pseudogene TRBV3-2) and TRBJ2-3, with 10 nucleotides matching TRBD2. The CDR3 runs 16 residues. Germline loops: CDR1 LGHDT, CDR2 YNNKEL (reference sequence). Trimming at V came to 7 bases and at J to 6 bases, leaving 13 bases not matched to a gene. Here the CDR3 reads CASKNQELAGADTQYF. Written as DNA, the CDR3 is TGTGCCAGCAAAAACCAAGAGCTAGCGGGAGCTGATACGCAGTATTTT.

The chain carries TRBV29-1 and TRBJ2-3; weak D call: TRBD1 (6 bases). The CDR3 length is 12 residues. Trimming stripped 6 bases from V and 2 bases from J, with 9 bases between. Germline loops: CDR1 SQVTM, CDR2 ANQGSEA. The chain's CDR3 is CSVGAATDTQYF. In DNA, the CDR3 is TGCAGCGTGGGGGCGGCCACAGATACGCAGTATTTT.

CDR3 DNA sequence: TGTGCCAGCAGCTCGGACAGGGTGAACACTGAAGCTTTCTTT. Amino acids: CASSSDRVNTEAFF. The chain is built from TRBV4-2 and TRBJ1-1; 8 bases fit TRBD1. V dropped 5 bases and J dropped 0; count of bases not matched to a gene: 2. Germline V gene data show CDR1 as LGHNA and CDR2 as YNFKEQ. This CDR3 region has 14 residues.

This chain links TRBV5-8 with TRBJ1-2; no definite D call. This CDR3 has 13 residues. Trimming removed 3 bases from V and 8 bases from J, with 14 bases in between. Germline V CDR1 and CDR2: SGHTS, YDEGEE. CDR3 in DNA: TGTGCCAGCAGCTCCCTGAGGAGGAGAGGCTACACCTTC. It encodes CASSSLRRRGYTF.

This chain joins TRBV6-5 and TRBJ1-5, with D possibly being TRBD1 (5 bases). Germline CDR1 is MNHEY and CDR2 is SVGAGI. CDR3 length: 13 amino acids. Trimming took off 5 bases at V and 4 bases at J, with 9 bases between the two ends. This CDR3 is CASSPGGNQPQHF. The CDR3 nucleotides are TGTGCCAGCAGTCCCGGGGGGAATCAGCCCCAGCATTTT.

The rearrangement uses TRBV11-1 and TRBJ1-5, with D possibly being TRBD1 (6 bases). Germline assignment: CDR1 SGHAT and CDR2 FQDESV (reference sequence). Trimming pared 1 base from V and 5 bases from J, leaving 12 bases between. The CDR3 totals 15 residues. For the CDR3, the DNA is TGTGCCAGCAGCTTAGTAGGGGGATTTGATCAGCCCCAGCATTTT. This encodes CASSLVGGFDQPQHF.